The clone carrying this TCR beta chain was seen more than once but under ten times. Its antigen is unknown. A second 7 to 11 cycle PCR used barcoded and J-beta primers. Every cDNA was tagged by a template-switch adaptor with 12 random nucleotides. TCRdb redid the calling of the 5' RACE reads with MiXCR, one entry per CDR3 protein. Of approximately 400,000 distinct CDR3 sequences in the sample, about half were seen once. The source of the sample is a study of blood T cells in healthy people across ages. Overall study results and limits: Strongly correlated with naive T cell percentage was TCR beta diversity.

V lost 5 bases, J lost 2 bases, and 16 bases stayed unmatched. Germline CDR1 is LGHNA and CDR2 is YSLEER. This CDR3 is built from 19 residues. Source material: blood. The rearrangement uses TRBV4-3 and TRBJ2-3; TRBD2 agrees at 10 bases. This clonotype originated in a man aged 55-75 years in good health. The CDR3, as DNA: TGCGCCAGCAGCTCTTCGGGACTAGCGCTCCGACTACTCACAGATACGCAGTATTTT. Residues: CASSSSGLALRLLTDTQYF.